This note documents a single T cell receptor (beta chain) sequence. Its antigen specificity is not known. Per-nucleotide qualities are absent, and no much larger clonotype sits a single base away. The junction shows trimming of 6 bases on V and 3 bases on J, plus 11 bases between the germline ends. Including cysteine and phenylalanine, the CDR3 has 14 amino acids. Of the read, only the CDR3 DNA is kept; its 42 bases are in frame from base 1. The germline V gene (reference sequence) sets CDR1 to MNHNY and CDR2 to SVGAGI. This entry is derived from a study of cytomegalovirus exposure and HLA in healthy donors (dated by TCRdb to about 2017). Concerning the study at large: According to an earlier analysis of 587 of the donors, about 179 million T cells yielded 117 million unique TCR beta sequences and approximately 300 Gb of sequence data. An early release that covered roughly 600 HLA-typed donors contained 300 to 350 gigabases of sequencing data and about 93 million unique TCR sequences. Of the 300 to 500 genotyped donors, approximately 80% were placed in the genetic ancestry cluster associated with self-reported Caucasian donors. The study aimed to test whether cataloging public T cell receptors could reveal signatures of past pathogen exposure. The study profiled the T cell repertoires of 550 to 700 subjects by immunosequencing and related them to cytomegalovirus serostatus. In addition to the first cohort of 666 subjects, a separate validation cohort of about 120 different subjects was used. To predict cytomegalovirus infection status, the study brought together high-throughput TCR immunosequencing, statistical association of individual TCRs with disease status, and machine learning. To study patterns of TCR occurrence, a later analysis re-analyzed previously published TCR beta repertoires from several hundred donors and added high-resolution HLA genotyping. Rather than using new phenotypic data, the later analysis identified candidate immune exposures from TCR beta sequences and from how often those sequences occurred across donors. An earlier analysis of 500 to 750 of the donors applied high-throughput TCR beta sequencing to assess whether each TCR beta V gene segment acted as functional or pseudogenic. Alongside the repertoire data, information on donor age, sex, ethnicity and CMV serostatus was compiled. A later genetic analysis took genome-wide SNP genotypes for about 55% of the roughly 700 donors and used that subset as a discovery cohort. Every repertoire in the discovery cohort had been generated on one and the same sequencing platform. HLA typing included class I and class II loci at four-digit resolution. The number of typed donors differed by locus: 629-630 for A, B, C, DRB1 and DQB1; 500 to 550 for DQA1; fewer than 610 for DPA1; and around 470 for DPB1. Roughly five DR-DQ haplotypes were handled as single units for association and clustering because linkage in the cohort was strong. On average, about 240,000 unique TCR beta nucleotide sequences were sequenced per donor among 398 genotyped donors of the cohort, with 15% to 20% of those sequences being non-productive.

Overall study results and their limits: A group of highly shared sequence variants was considered likely to be a technical artifact of the sequencing pipeline. A later analysis associated about 17,000 TCR beta sequences with specific HLA alleles at a false discovery rate of 0.05. The 87-base-pair reads could not distinguish some IMGT-functional V segments, including TRBV6-2 and TRBV6-3, so those segments were excluded. Strong co-occurrence of HLA alleles, especially DR and DQ, made assigning TCR associations to individual alleles difficult. Because counts were too low, some 17 rarely observed V segments, including chromosome 9 orphons, were excluded from the earlier analysis of several hundred of the donors. A later analysis found that most CMV-associated TCR beta chains appeared HLA-restricted, with HLA associations seemingly driven largely by CMV exposure. A later genetic analysis associated a missense DCLRE1C variant with V-gene and J-gene trimming of TCR beta chains, and an independent cohort replicated the association. According to the authors, the approach could potentially be generalized to other disease states and immunological phenotypes. Compared with equally common non-associated chains, HLA-associated TCR beta chains in a later analysis were more clonally expanded and had lower generation probabilities. The cohort was sequenced for TCR beta chains only, and without alpha or paired-chain data the features that could be detected were limited. In a later analysis, TCR association rates were found to vary across HLA loci, with the most associated TCRs seen for DRB1 alleles and the fewest for HLA-C alleles. A further reported finding was that TCR beta sequences accurately predicted the HLA-A and HLA-B alleles for most subjects in the first cohort. A few of the identified cytomegalovirus-associated TCR beta chains were confirmed in vitro to be specific for cytomegalovirus antigens. In an earlier analysis of around 600 of the donors, most TCR beta V segments appeared in productive rearrangements about 90% or about 30% of the time, broadly matching IMGT annotations. Roughly uniform sequencing depth across donors was assumed in presence/absence analyses, although this assumption may not hold. The study gave a list of under 200 TCR beta chains associated with cytomegalovirus. The classifier was reported to diagnose cytomegalovirus status with high specificity and sensitivity in both the original cohort and the validation cohort. In a later genetic analysis, fewer N-insertions in productive TCRs were reported among donors in an Asian-associated ancestry cluster than the roughly 710-donor mean. While some public TCRs were present in many individuals, most TCR sequences turned up only very rarely across donors. For the cohort, immune exposure information was limited to CMV serostatus. Because HLA typing was missing for some donors at each locus, association tests included only the typed subset. Linkage disequilibrium might explain the correlated functional status among segregating V segments, but an unknown experimental factor could not be ruled out. In a later analysis, several top co-occurrence clusters were reported to appear linked to parvovirus B19, influenza, CMV and Epstein-Barr virus.

Library generation was performed with the immunoSEQ multiplex PCR assay. For the multiplex PCR, a mixture combining 60 forward primers for TCR Vbeta segments and 13 reverse primers for TCR Jbeta segments was used. Amplification of the CDR3 region of rearranged TCR beta genes was performed with a multiplex PCR assay on genomic DNA. The amplified TCR beta libraries were sequenced on the Illumina HiSeq System as 87-base-pair reads. On the authors' methods: In a later analysis, some 80 million unique TCR beta chains were counted across the roughly 670 repertoires, and around 11 million of these chains were shared by at least two donors. To remove PCR and sequencing errors, raw reads were error-corrected and collapsed into unique sequences using a nearest-neighbor algorithm that merged closely related sequences. Alignment of CDR3 sequences to IMGT reference sequences was used to assign V, D and J gene segments. For a sequence to be retained, a match of at least six nucleotides was required to both a V gene segment and a J gene segment. A rearrangement counted as productive if the CDR3 had no stop codons and remained in frame with V and J, and every other rearrangement counted as non-productive. CDR3 was defined according to IMGT convention as the region running from the second conserved V-encoded cysteine to the conserved J-encoded phenylalanine. The earlier analysis of a few hundred of the donors excluded sequences that lacked an unambiguous match to a single V gene segment. In an earlier analysis of several hundred of the donors, a V segment was called functional when productive rearrangements were above 56.7%, and segregating when the standard deviation between donors exceeded 5%. A statistical classification framework was built to diagnose cytomegalovirus status from the catalog of TCR beta chain sequences. In a later analysis, TCR nucleotide sequences were compared against IMGT/GENE-DB human TR gene sequences so that V and J genes could be assigned. In a later analysis, CDR3 sequences and most-parsimonious VDJ recombination scenarios were assigned using the TCRdist pipeline. In a later analysis, each TCR beta chain was defined by its CDR3 amino acid sequence together with its V-gene family, and reads lacking a unique V-gene family were excluded. In a later analysis, approximately 590 highly shared, low-generation-probability nucleotide sequences were removed to address suspected cross-contamination and a sequencing artifact. In a later analysis, a clonal expansion index for each public chain was calculated from normalized within-repertoire ranks of inferred template counts. In a later analysis, generation probabilities were computed using a VDJ recombination model fitted to out-of-frame rearrangements, and the results were checked against IGoR. Hypergeometric tests were used in a later analysis to score TCR-TCR, TCR-HLA and TCR-CMV co-occurrence, with a repertoire-size bias correction applied to the TCR pairs. In a later analysis, false discovery rates were estimated by permuting HLA or CMV assignments 20 times. In a later analysis, co-occurring TCRs were grouped with DBSCAN, and TCRdist sequence similarity was added when clustering was performed within HLA-allele-positive subsets. Co-occurrence clustering excluded repertoires with fewer than 30,000 or more than 120,000 public chains, plus five with anomalous nucleotide sharing. TCRdb carries this immuneACCESS record with in-frame sequences only. Its versions omit some clonotypes, under half of them owing to an unresolved V gene in the studies checked, with the rest unexplained. The DNA was the basis for D and trimming; V, J and clone size are from that table. The sample records nearly 110,000 clones, over 70% of which are singletons. The top ten clonotypes cover 2.5% to 3% of the sample.

The cohort was made up of roughly 670 healthy bone marrow donors. All cohort members were sampled while nominally healthy, although unrecorded immune exposures were likely present. The donor tested CMV seropositive and was one of the 289 seropositive cohort members. Each donor provided a peripheral blood sample, and peripheral blood mononuclear cells were used for TCR beta sequencing. Genomic DNA extraction from the blood cell samples was performed with the Qiagen DNeasy Blood Extraction Kit. The rearranged chain carries TRBV6-6 and TRBJ1-4, and possibly TRBD1, on 5 matching bases. The receptor was derived from a male donor in good health and CMV-seropositive. The specimen sequenced was PBMCs. The sequenced DNA: TGTGCCAGCAGCCCAGGGTGGGCTAATGAAAAACTGTTTTTT. This encodes CASSPGWANEKLFF.